A selection of T cell receptor beta chains follows, all from one sample in a study of blood T cells in healthy people across ages. TCRdb re-called the 5' RACE reads through MiXCR, storing one row per CDR3 protein. Of about 970,000 distinct CDR3 sequences in the sample, roughly 51% are singletons; the top ten hold 20% to 25%. Sequenced material: blood. The receptors derive from a woman aged 60-75 years in good health. Each CDR3 is given with its conserved first and last residue. The order of the fields is D gene, clone size, V gene, J gene, CDR3 protein, CDR3 DNA. D genes are given only for firm matches. Part of the rows lack a size; the others show once, few, many or a class for expanded clones.

d_gene: TRBD1
abundance: NA
v_gene: TRBV6-1
j_gene: TRBJ2-5
CDR3aa: CASSERSEGQGWEETQYF
CDR3nt: TGTGCCAGCAGTGAAAGGTCGGAGGGACAGGGCTGGGAAGAGACCCAGTACTTC

d_gene: TRBD1
abundance: NA
v_gene: TRBV12-3/TRBV12-4
j_gene: TRBJ2-5
CDR3aa: CASSLNRPGQGKTQYF
CDR3nt: TGTGCCAGCAGTCTCAACCGCCCGGGACAGGGAAAGACCCAGTACTTC

d_gene: TRBD1
abundance: NA
v_gene: TRBV27
j_gene: TRBJ1-2
CDR3aa: CASSFPGTGHGYTF
CDR3nt: TGTGCCAGCAGTTTCCCCGGGACAGGGCATGGCTACACCTTC

d_gene: NA
abundance: NA
v_gene: TRBV20-1
j_gene: TRBJ2-4
CDR3aa: CSARDLWAINIQYF
CDR3nt: TGCAGTGCTAGAGATCTCTGGGCGATAAACATTCAGTACTTC

d_gene: NA
abundance: few
v_gene: TRBV12-3/TRBV12-4
j_gene: TRBJ1-2
CDR3aa: CASSPVRGNGYTF
CDR3nt: TGTGCCAGCAGCCCAGTCCGGGGAAATGGCTACACCTTC

d_gene: TRBD2
abundance: few
v_gene: TRBV13
j_gene: TRBJ2-1
CDR3aa: CASSSQGLADNEQFF
CDR3nt: TGTGCCAGCAGCTCACAAGGACTAGCGGACAATGAGCAGTTCTTC

d_gene: TRBD2
abundance: NA
v_gene: TRBV7-3
j_gene: TRBJ2-3
CDR3aa: CASSKGLATDTQYF
CDR3nt: TGTGCCAGCAGCAAGGGACTAGCAACAGATACGCAGTATTTT

d_gene: NA
abundance: once
v_gene: TRBV30
j_gene: TRBJ1-4
CDR3aa: CAWGGQFATNEKLFF
CDR3nt: TGTGCCTGGGGAGGACAGTTTGCAACTAATGAAAAACTGTTTTTT

d_gene: NA
abundance: NA
v_gene: TRBV28
j_gene: TRBJ2-5
CDR3aa: CASSLQPGQETQYF
CDR3nt: TGTGCCAGCAGTTTACAACCGGGCCAAGAGACCCAGTACTTC

d_gene: NA
abundance: NA
v_gene: TRBV4-3
j_gene: TRBJ1-6
CDR3aa: CASSQDTALRSPLHF
CDR3nt: TGCGCCAGCAGCCAAGATACGGCCCTCCGGTCACCCCTCCACTTT

d_gene: NA
abundance: NA
v_gene: TRBV27
j_gene: TRBJ2-7
CDR3aa: CASKQGGDRTYEQYF
CDR3nt: TGTGCCAGCAAACAAGGGGGGGACAGAACCTACGAGCAGTACTTC

d_gene: NA
abundance: once
v_gene: TRBV12-3/TRBV12-4
j_gene: TRBJ2-7
CDR3aa: CASSFGGQSSYEQYF
CDR3nt: TGTGCCAGCAGTTTTGGTGGGCAAAGCTCCTACGAGCAGTACTTC

d_gene: NA
abundance: once
v_gene: TRBV9
j_gene: TRBJ2-3
CDR3aa: CASSVEIDTQYF
CDR3nt: TGTGCCAGCAGCGTAGAAATAGATACGCAGTATTTT

d_gene: NA
abundance: once
v_gene: TRBV6-2/TRBV6-3
j_gene: TRBJ2-3
CDR3aa: CASSTDGTAGRDTQYF
CDR3nt: TGTGCCAGCAGTACGGACGGGACAGCGGGGAGAGATACGCAGTATTTT

d_gene: NA
abundance: NA
v_gene: TRBV7-3
j_gene: TRBJ2-1
CDR3aa: CASSRSSLNEQFF
CDR3nt: TGTGCCAGCAGCCGATCCTCCCTCAATGAGCAGTTCTTC

d_gene: TRBD2
abundance: NA
v_gene: TRBV4-2
j_gene: TRBJ2-3
CDR3aa: CASSQETREDPDTQYF
CDR3nt: TGTGCCAGCAGCCAAGAGACCCGGGAGGATCCAGATACGCAGTATTTT

d_gene: NA
abundance: NA
v_gene: TRBV20-1
j_gene: TRBJ1-3
CDR3aa: CSALDGGGNTIYF
CDR3nt: TGCAGTGCTCTCGACGGGGGGGGAAACACCATATATTTT

d_gene: NA
abundance: NA
v_gene: TRBV12-3/TRBV12-4
j_gene: TRBJ1-1
CDR3aa: CASSWEGMSTEAFF
CDR3nt: TGTGCCAGCAGTTGGGAGGGCATGAGCACTGAAGCTTTCTTT

d_gene: NA
abundance: NA
v_gene: TRBV6-2/TRBV6-3
j_gene: TRBJ2-7
CDR3aa: CASNREAYNEQYF
CDR3nt: TGTGCCAGCAACCGGGAAGCCTACAATGAGCAGTACTTC

d_gene: TRBD1
abundance: NA
v_gene: TRBV29-1
j_gene: TRBJ2-2
CDR3aa: CSASNRGDTGELFF
CDR3nt: TGCAGCGCCTCCAACAGGGGTGATACCGGGGAGCTGTTTTTT

d_gene: TRBD1
abundance: few
v_gene: TRBV5-5
j_gene: TRBJ2-7
CDR3aa: CASSTPGQGPRSEQYF
CDR3nt: TGTGCCAGCAGCACCCCGGGACAGGGGCCTCGTTCCGAGCAGTACTTC

d_gene: NA
abundance: NA
v_gene: TRBV20-1
j_gene: TRBJ2-7
CDR3aa: CSAREGASSYNEQYF
CDR3nt: TGCAGTGCTAGAGAGGGAGCAAGCTCCTACAATGAGCAGTACTTC

d_gene: NA
abundance: NA
v_gene: TRBV7-3
j_gene: TRBJ2-5
CDR3aa: CASSRDPQETQYF
CDR3nt: TGTGCCAGCAGCAGGGACCCCCAAGAGACCCAGTACTTC

d_gene: NA
abundance: NA
v_gene: TRBV10-3
j_gene: TRBJ2-5
CDR3aa: CAISGVGKLETQYF
CDR3nt: TGTGCCATCAGTGGAGTGGGGAAGCTGGAGACCCAGTACTTC

d_gene: NA
abundance: NA
v_gene: TRBV11-2
j_gene: TRBJ2-3
CDR3aa: CASSTTDRIHTDAQYF
CDR3nt: TGTGCCAGCAGCACGACAGACCGTATACACACAGATGCGCAGTATTTT

d_gene: NA
abundance: NA
v_gene: TRBV4-3
j_gene: TRBJ1-1
CDR3aa: CASSQVTEDTEAFF
CDR3nt: TGCGCCAGCAGCCAAGTAACAGAGGACACTGAAGCTTTCTTT

d_gene: TRBD1
abundance: NA
v_gene: TRBV4-1
j_gene: TRBJ1-4
CDR3aa: CASQEGAGAEKLFF
CDR3nt: TGCGCCAGCCAAGAGGGGGCAGGGGCCGAAAAACTGTTTTTT

d_gene: TRBD1
abundance: few
v_gene: TRBV20-1
j_gene: TRBJ2-7
CDR3aa: CSARGDRVFEQYF
CDR3nt: TGCAGTGCTAGAGGGGACAGGGTTTTCGAGCAGTACTTC

d_gene: TRBD2
abundance: NA
v_gene: TRBV12-3/TRBV12-4
j_gene: TRBJ2-2
CDR3aa: CASSWASGNTGELFF
CDR3nt: TGTGCCAGCAGTTGGGCTAGCGGTAACACCGGGGAGCTGTTTTTT

d_gene: NA
abundance: NA
v_gene: TRBV7-9
j_gene: TRBJ2-3
CDR3aa: CASSLTGRGTDTQYF
CDR3nt: TGTGCCAGCAGCTTAACGGGAAGGGGCACAGATACGCAGTATTTT

d_gene: TRBD1
abundance: NA
v_gene: TRBV28
j_gene: TRBJ2-4
CDR3aa: CASSPGTGPREQYF
CDR3nt: TGTGCCAGCAGCCCCGGGACAGGGCCGCGAGAGCAGTACTTC

d_gene: TRBD2
abundance: once
v_gene: TRBV7-7
j_gene: TRBJ2-5
CDR3aa: CASSPGGLAWRGETQYF
CDR3nt: TGTGCCAGCAGCCCTGGAGGACTAGCATGGCGGGGCGAGACCCAGTACTTC

d_gene: NA
abundance: NA
v_gene: TRBV25-1
j_gene: TRBJ2-5
CDR3aa: CASSDHGGVTETQYF
CDR3nt: TGTGCCAGCAGTGACCACGGGGGAGTGACCGAGACCCAGTACTTC

d_gene: NA
abundance: NA
v_gene: TRBV5-5
j_gene: TRBJ2-7
CDR3aa: CASSLTGYSYEQYF
CDR3nt: TGTGCCAGCAGCCTCACGGGGTACTCCTACGAGCAGTACTTC

d_gene: TRBD1
abundance: NA
v_gene: TRBV24-1
j_gene: TRBJ1-5
CDR3aa: CATSGAGGYQPQHF
CDR3nt: TGTGCCACCAGTGGGGCAGGGGGCTATCAGCCCCAGCATTTT

d_gene: TRBD2
abundance: NA
v_gene: TRBV18
j_gene: TRBJ2-1
CDR3aa: CASSLVTSGYRHEQFF
CDR3nt: TGTGCCAGCTCACTTGTGACTAGCGGGTATCGGCATGAGCAGTTCTTC

d_gene: TRBD2
abundance: NA
v_gene: TRBV27
j_gene: TRBJ2-4
CDR3aa: CASSPFLAGTLNIQYF
CDR3nt: TGTGCCAGCAGCCCCTTTCTAGCGGGAACATTAAACATTCAGTACTTC

d_gene: NA
abundance: once
v_gene: TRBV2
j_gene: TRBJ1-5
CDR3aa: CASRGVGNQPQHF
CDR3nt: TGTGCCAGCAGGGGGGTGGGCAATCAGCCCCAGCATTTT

d_gene: NA
abundance: NA
v_gene: TRBV20-1
j_gene: TRBJ2-7
CDR3aa: CSASGWDYEQYF
CDR3nt: TGCAGTGCTAGTGGATGGGACTACGAGCAGTACTTC

d_gene: TRBD2
abundance: NA
v_gene: TRBV29-1
j_gene: TRBJ2-1
CDR3aa: CSVETSGSRNEQFF
CDR3nt: TGCAGCGTTGAGACTAGCGGGAGTAGGAATGAGCAGTTCTTC

d_gene: NA
abundance: NA
v_gene: TRBV12-3/TRBV12-4
j_gene: TRBJ1-2
CDR3aa: CASSNSNYGYTF
CDR3nt: TGTGCCAGCAGCAACAGCAACTATGGCTACACCTTC

d_gene: NA
abundance: few
v_gene: TRBV5-4
j_gene: TRBJ2-5
CDR3aa: CASSLDGGLGEQYF
CDR3nt: TGTGCCAGCAGCTTGGACGGGGGCTTGGGAGAGCAGTACTTC

d_gene: NA
abundance: NA
v_gene: TRBV7-2
j_gene: TRBJ1-4
CDR3aa: CASSFGVPIEKLFF
CDR3nt: TGTGCCAGCAGCTTCGGGGTCCCTATTGAAAAACTGTTTTTT

d_gene: NA
abundance: NA
v_gene: TRBV30
j_gene: TRBJ1-1
CDR3aa: CAWSVMAANTEAFF
CDR3nt: TGTGCCTGGAGCGTAATGGCGGCTAACACTGAAGCTTTCTTT

d_gene: NA
abundance: NA
v_gene: TRBV7-2
j_gene: TRBJ2-3
CDR3aa: CASGVDWSTDTQYF
CDR3nt: TGTGCCAGCGGCGTAGACTGGAGCACAGATACGCAGTATTTT

d_gene: TRBD1
abundance: NA
v_gene: TRBV20-1
j_gene: TRBJ2-1
CDR3aa: CSARVPDRVSIEQFF
CDR3nt: TGCAGTGCTAGAGTCCCGGACAGGGTGAGCATTGAGCAGTTCTTC

d_gene: NA
abundance: few
v_gene: TRBV20-1
j_gene: TRBJ2-7
CDR3aa: CSVPVVPYEQYF
CDR3nt: TGCAGCGTCCCGGTTGTCCCCTACGAGCAGTACTTC

d_gene: TRBD2
abundance: NA
v_gene: TRBV29-1
j_gene: TRBJ2-5
CDR3aa: CSVRRTSGRLEETQYF
CDR3nt: TGCAGCGTCCGGAGGACTAGCGGGAGGTTGGAAGAGACCCAGTACTTC

d_gene: TRBD1
abundance: few
v_gene: TRBV6-6
j_gene: TRBJ2-5
CDR3aa: CASSTGQGRETQYF
CDR3nt: TGTGCCAGCAGTACCGGACAGGGGAGAGAGACCCAGTACTTC

d_gene: NA
abundance: NA
v_gene: TRBV6-5
j_gene: TRBJ2-5
CDR3aa: CASSYSTRGNNEQYF
CDR3nt: TGTGCCAGCAGTTACTCGACGCGGGGCAACAATGAGCAGTACTTC

d_gene: TRBD2
abundance: NA
v_gene: TRBV12-3/TRBV12-4
j_gene: TRBJ2-5
CDR3aa: CASSLPVAGVGETQYF
CDR3nt: TGTGCCAGCAGTTTGCCGGTAGCGGGCGTGGGTGAGACCCAGTACTTC